This TCR beta chain comes out of a study of blood T cell repertoires in COVID-19. The overall study: There were acute and convalescent COVID-19 samples, and they came from the United States, Italy and Spain. The cDNA or gDNA used as material had been derived from T cells, B-cell-depleted T cells, or PBMCs.

From germline, CDR1 is KGHSH and CDR2 LQKENI. This CDR3 region has 14 residues. V was trimmed by 1 base and J by 5 bases, leaving 12 bases between them. The authors' processing: Reference gene primers were amplified, and this amplification served to estimate nucleated cell counts. Repertoires were generated with immunoSEQ multiplex PCR, while TCRdb's copy carries only in-frame clones and drops some. That table gives V, J and clone size, and the DNA gave D and trimming. The sample includes fewer than 250,000 clones, approximately 86% of them seen just once. The receptor's source is a human donor in a cohort sampled during active COVID-19. The rearrangement joins TRBV18 to TRBJ2-7; TRBD2 might be the D (7 bases). The sequenced sample was peripheral blood. In nucleotides, the CDR3 is TGTGCCAGCTCACCACAGGGGGGGGTTGACGAGCAGTACTTC. Translation gives CASSPQGGVDEQYF.